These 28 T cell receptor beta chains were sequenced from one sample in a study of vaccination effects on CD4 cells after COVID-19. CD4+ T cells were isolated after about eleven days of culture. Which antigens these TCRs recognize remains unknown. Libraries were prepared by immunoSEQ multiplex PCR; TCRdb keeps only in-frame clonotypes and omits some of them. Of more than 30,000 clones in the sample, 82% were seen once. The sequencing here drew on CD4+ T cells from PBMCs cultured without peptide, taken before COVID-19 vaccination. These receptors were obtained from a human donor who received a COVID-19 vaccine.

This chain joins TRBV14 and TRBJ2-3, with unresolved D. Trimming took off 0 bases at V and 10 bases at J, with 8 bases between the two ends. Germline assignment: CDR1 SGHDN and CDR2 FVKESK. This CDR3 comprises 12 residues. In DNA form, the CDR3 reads TGTGCCAGCAGCCAAGATGCTCGGTCGCAGTATTTT. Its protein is CASSQDARSQYF.

The CDR3 protein is CASSPTGWNRGYTF. In nucleotides, the CDR3 is TGTGCCAGCAGCCCGACAGGGTGGAATAGGGGCTACACCTTC. This chain connects TRBV3-1 (or the pseudogene TRBV3-2) to TRBJ1-2; 7 positions agree with TRBD1. J was trimmed by 8 bases and V by 4 bases; bases with no gene match: 10. Germline V gene data show CDR1 as LGHDT and CDR2 as YNNKEL (reference sequence). The CDR3 is 14 residues long.

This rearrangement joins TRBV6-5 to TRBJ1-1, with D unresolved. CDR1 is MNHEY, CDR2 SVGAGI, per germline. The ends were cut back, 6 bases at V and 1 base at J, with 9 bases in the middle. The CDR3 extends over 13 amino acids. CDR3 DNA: TGTGCCAGCAGAACCACAGCGAACACTGAAGCTTTCTTT. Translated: CASRTTANTEAFF.

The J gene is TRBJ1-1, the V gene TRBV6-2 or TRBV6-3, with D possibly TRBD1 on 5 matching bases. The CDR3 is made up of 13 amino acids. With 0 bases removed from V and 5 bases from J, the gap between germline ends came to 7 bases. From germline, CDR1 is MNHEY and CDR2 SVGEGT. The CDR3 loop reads CASSYSRGTEAFF. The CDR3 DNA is TGTGCCAGCAGTTACTCACGGGGGACTGAAGCTTTCTTT.

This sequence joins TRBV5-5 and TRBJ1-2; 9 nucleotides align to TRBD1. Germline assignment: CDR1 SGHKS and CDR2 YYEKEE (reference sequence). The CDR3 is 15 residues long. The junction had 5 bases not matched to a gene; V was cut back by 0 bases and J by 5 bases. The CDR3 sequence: CASSLDVGTGYGYTF. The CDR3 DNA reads TGTGCCAGCAGCTTGGATGTCGGGACAGGGTATGGCTACACCTTC.

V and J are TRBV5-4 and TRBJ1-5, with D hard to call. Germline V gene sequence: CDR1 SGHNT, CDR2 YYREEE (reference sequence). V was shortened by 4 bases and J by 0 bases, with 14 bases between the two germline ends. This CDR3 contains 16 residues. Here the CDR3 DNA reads TGTGCCAGCAGCAGGACCCCAGATTATAGCAATCAGCCCCAGCATTTT. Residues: CASSRTPDYSNQPQHF.

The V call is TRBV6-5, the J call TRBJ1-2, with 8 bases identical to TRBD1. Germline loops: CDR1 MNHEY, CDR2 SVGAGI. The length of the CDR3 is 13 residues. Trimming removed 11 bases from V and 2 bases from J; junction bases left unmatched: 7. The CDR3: CAVRTGSNYGYTF. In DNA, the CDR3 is TGTGCCGTCCGGACAGGGAGCAACTATGGCTACACCTTC.

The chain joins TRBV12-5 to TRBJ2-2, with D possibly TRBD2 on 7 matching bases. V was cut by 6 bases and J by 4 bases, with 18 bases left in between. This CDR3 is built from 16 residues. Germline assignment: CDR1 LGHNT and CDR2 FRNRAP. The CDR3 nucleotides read TGTGCTAGTGGCATGCCACGGGGGGCGGGCACCGGGGAGCTGTTTTTT. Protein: CASGMPRGAGTGELFF.

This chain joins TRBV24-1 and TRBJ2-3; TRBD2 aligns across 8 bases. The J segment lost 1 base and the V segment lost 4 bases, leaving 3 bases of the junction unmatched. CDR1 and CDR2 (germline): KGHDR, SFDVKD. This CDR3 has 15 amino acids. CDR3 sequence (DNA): TGTGCCACCAGTGACGAGCGGGGGCGCACAGATACGCAGTATTTT. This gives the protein CATSDERGRTDTQYF.

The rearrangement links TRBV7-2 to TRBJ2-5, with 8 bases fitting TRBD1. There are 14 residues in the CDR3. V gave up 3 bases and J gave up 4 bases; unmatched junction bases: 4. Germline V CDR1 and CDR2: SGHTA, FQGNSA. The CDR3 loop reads CASSFPDRGETQYF. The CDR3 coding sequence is TGTGCCAGCAGCTTCCCAGACAGGGGAGAGACCCAGTACTTC.

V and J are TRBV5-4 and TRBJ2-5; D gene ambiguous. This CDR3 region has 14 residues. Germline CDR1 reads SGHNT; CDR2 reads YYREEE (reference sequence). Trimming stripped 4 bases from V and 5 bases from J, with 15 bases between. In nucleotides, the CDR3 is TGTGCCAGCAGCCAACGGACGGCGCGGGAGACCCAGTACTTC. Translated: CASSQRTARETQYF.

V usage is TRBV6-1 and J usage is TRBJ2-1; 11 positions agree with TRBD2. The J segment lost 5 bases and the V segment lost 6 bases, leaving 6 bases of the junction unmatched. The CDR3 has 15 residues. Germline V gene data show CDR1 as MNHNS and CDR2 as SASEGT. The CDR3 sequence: CASSQTSGTHNEQFF. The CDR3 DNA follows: TGTGCCAGCAGCCAGACTAGCGGGACCCACAATGAGCAGTTCTTC.

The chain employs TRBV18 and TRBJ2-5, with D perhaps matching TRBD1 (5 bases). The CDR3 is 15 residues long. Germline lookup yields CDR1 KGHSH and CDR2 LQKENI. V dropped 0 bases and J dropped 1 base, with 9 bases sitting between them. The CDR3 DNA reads TGTGCCAGCTCACCACCAGGCAGGGTCCAAGAGACCCAGTACTTC. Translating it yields CASSPPGRVQETQYF.

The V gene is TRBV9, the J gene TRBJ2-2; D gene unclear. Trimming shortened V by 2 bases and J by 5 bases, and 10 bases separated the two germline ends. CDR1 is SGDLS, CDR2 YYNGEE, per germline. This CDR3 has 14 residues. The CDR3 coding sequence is TGTGCCAGCAGCGTGCGACTTATAACCGGGGAGCTGTTTTTT. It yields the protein CASSVRLITGELFF.

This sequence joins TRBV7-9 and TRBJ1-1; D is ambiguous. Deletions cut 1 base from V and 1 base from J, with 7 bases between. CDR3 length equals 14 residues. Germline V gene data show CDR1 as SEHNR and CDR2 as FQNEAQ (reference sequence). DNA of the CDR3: TGTGCCAGCAGCTTAGGGCTTTCGAACACTGAAGCTTTCTTT. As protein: CASSLGLSNTEAFF.

The CDR3 DNA reads as TGTGCCAGCAGCAAAGTAGTACGGGACCCCTTTTGTGCCGTTCTCCAAGAGACCCAGTACTTC. This encodes CASSKVVRDPFCAVLQETQYF. The chain joins TRBV21-1 to TRBJ2-5. TRBV21-1 is a documented pseudogene. This CDR3 has 21 residues.

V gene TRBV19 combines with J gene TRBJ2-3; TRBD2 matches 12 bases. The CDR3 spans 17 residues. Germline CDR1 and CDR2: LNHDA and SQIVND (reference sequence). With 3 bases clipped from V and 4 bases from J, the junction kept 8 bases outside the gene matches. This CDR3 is CASSMAASGGAPDTQYF. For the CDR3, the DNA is TGTGCCAGTAGTATGGCGGCTAGCGGGGGGGCTCCAGATACGCAGTATTTT. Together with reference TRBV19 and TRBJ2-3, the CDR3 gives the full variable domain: DGGITQSPKYLFRKEGQNVTLSCEQNLNHDAMYWYRQDPGQGLRLIYYSQIVNDFQKGDIAEGYSVSREKKESFPLTVTSAQKNPTAFYLCASSMAASGGAPDTQYFGPGTRLTVL.

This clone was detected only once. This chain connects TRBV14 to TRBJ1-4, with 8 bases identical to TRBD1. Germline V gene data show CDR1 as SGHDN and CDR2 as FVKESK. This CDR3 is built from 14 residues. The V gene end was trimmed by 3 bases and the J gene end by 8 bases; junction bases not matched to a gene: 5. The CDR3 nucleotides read TGTGCCAGCAGCCAGCCCGGACAGGGAGAAAAACTGTTTTTT. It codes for CASSQPGQGEKLFF.

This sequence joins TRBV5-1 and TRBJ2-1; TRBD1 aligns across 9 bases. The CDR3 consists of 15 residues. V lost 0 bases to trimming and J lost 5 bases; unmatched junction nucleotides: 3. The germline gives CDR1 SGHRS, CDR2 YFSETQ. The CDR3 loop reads CASSLGQGGNNEQFF. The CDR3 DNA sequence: TGCGCCAGCAGCTTGGGACAGGGGGGCAACAATGAGCAGTTCTTC. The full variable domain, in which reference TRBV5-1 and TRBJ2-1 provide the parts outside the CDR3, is KAGVTQTPRYLIKTRGQQVTLSCSPISGHRSVSWYQQTPGQGLQFLFEYFSETQRNKGNFPGRFSGRQFSNSRSEMNVSTLELGDSALYLCASSLGQGGNNEQFFGPGTRLTVL.

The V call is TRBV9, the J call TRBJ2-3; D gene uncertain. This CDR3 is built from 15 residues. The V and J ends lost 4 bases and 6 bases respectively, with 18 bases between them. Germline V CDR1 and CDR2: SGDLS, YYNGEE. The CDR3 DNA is TGTGCCAGCAGCCCTCACTTTAGCCCATGGGATACGCAGTATTTT. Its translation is CASSPHFSPWDTQYF.

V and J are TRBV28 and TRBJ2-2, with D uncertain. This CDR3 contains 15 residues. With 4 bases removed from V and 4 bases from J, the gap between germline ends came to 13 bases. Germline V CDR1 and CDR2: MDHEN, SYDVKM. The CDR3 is CASSSPASTTGELFF. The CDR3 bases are TGTGCCAGCAGTTCCCCGGCGAGTACCACCGGGGAGCTGTTTTTT.

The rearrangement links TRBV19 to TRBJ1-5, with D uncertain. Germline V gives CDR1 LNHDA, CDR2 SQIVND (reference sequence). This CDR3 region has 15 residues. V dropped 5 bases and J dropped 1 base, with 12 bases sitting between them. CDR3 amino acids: CASSVDEASNQPQHF. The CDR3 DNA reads TGTGCCAGTAGTGTGGACGAAGCGAGCAATCAGCCCCAGCATTTT.

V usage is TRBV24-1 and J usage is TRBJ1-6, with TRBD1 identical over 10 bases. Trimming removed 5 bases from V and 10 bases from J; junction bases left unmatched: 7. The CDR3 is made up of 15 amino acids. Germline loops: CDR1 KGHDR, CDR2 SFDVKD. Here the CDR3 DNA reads TGTGCCACCAGTGCCGGGACAGGGGAGTTCTCACCCCTCCACTTT. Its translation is CATSAGTGEFSPLHF.

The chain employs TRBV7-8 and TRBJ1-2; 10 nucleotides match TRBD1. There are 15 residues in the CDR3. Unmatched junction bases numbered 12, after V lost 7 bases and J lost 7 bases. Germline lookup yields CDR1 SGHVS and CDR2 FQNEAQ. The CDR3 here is CASTYKGTGDSGYTF. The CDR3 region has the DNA TGTGCCAGCACCTACAAGGGGACAGGGGACTCTGGCTACACCTTC.

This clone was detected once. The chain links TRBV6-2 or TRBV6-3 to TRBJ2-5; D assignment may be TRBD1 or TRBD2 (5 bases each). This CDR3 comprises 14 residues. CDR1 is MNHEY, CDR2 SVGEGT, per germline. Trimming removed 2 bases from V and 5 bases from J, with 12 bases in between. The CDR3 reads CASSYGGGWETQYF. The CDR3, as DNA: TGTGCCAGCAGTTACGGTGGGGGATGGGAGACCCAGTACTTC.

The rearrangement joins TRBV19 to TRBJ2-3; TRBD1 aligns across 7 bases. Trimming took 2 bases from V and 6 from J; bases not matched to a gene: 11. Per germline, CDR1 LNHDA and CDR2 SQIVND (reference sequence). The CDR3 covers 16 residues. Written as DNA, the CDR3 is TGTGCCAGTAGTATAAAGGGGCAGGGGGATGCGGATACGCAGTATTTT. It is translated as CASSIKGQGDADTQYF. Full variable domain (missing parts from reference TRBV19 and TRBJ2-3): DGGITQSPKYLFRKEGQNVTLSCEQNLNHDAMYWYRQDPGQGLRLIYYSQIVNDFQKGDIAEGYSVSREKKESFPLTVTSAQKNPTAFYLCASSIKGQGDADTQYFGPGTRLTVL.

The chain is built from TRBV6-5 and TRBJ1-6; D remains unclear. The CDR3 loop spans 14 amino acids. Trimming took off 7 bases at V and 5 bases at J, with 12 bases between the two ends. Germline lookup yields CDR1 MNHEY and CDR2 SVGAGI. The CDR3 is CASTGRTNNSPLHF. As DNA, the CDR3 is TGTGCCAGCACGGGGAGGACGAATAATTCACCCCTCCACTTT.

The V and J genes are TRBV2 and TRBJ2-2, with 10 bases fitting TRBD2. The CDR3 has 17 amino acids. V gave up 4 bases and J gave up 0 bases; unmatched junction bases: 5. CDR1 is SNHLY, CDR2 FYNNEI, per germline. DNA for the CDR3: TGTGCCAGCAGTGGCGGCAGCGGGGGGGCGAACACCGGGGAGCTGTTTTTT. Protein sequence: CASSGGSGGANTGELFF.